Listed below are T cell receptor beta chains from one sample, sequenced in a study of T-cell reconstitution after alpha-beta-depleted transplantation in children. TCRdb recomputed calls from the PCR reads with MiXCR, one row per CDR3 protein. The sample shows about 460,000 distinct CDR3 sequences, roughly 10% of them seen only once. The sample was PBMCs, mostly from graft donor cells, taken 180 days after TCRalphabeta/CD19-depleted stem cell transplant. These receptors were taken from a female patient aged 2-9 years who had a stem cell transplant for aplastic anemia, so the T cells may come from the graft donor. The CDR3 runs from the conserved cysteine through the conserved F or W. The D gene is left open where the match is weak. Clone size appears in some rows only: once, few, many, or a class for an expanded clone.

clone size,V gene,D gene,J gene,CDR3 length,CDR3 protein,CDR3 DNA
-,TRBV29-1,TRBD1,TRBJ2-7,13,CCASDRETYEQYF,TGCTGCGCATCGGACAGGGAGACCTACGAGCAGTACTTC
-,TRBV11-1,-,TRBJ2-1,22,CASSLAEVFGFIRTSGYNEQFF,TGTGCCAGCAGCTTAGCGGAGGTTTTCGGTTTTATTAGGACAAGCGGATACAATGAGCAGTTCTTC
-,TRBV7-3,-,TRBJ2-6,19,CASSLTGEGAVSGANVLTF,TGTGCCAGCAGCTTAACGGGCGAGGGAGCGGTCTCTGGGGCCAACGTCCTGACTTTC
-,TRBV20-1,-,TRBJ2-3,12,CSTFFGADTQYF,TGCAGTACCTTTTTTGGGGCAGATACGCAGTATTTT
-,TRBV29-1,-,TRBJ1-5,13,CSVGQNSNQPQHF,TGCAGCGTTGGCCAGAATAGCAATCAGCCCCAGCATTTT
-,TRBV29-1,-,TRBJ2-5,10,CSVAGKTQYF,TGCAGCGTTGCGGGAAAGACCCAGTACTTC
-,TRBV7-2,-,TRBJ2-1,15,CASSLRWDFTGEQFF,TGTGCCAGCAGCTTACGGTGGGACTTTACTGGGGAGCAGTTCTTC
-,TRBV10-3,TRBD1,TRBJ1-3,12,CATGVWGNTIYF,TGTGCAACAGGGGTTTGGGGGAACACCATATATTTT
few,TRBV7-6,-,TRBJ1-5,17,CASSPRSKAGGNQPQHF,TGTGCCAGCAGCCCACGTTCGAAGGCCGGCGGCAATCAGCCCCAGCATTTT
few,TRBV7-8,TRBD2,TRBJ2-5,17,CASSPRGSGILQETQYF,TGTGCCAGCAGCCCCCGGGGGAGCGGGATCCTCCAAGAGACCCAGTACTTC
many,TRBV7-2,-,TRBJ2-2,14,CASSSLGGTGELFF,TGTGCCAGCAGCTCCCTGGGGGGCACCGGGGAGCTGTTTTTT
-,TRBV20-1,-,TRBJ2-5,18,CSARDYRAGRGAQETQYF,TGCAGTGCTAGAGATTACCGTGCGGGGAGAGGAGCCCAAGAGACCCAGTACTTC
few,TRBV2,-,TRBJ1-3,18,CASSVSYSYSTRGNTIYF,TGTGCCAGCAGTGTGTCATACTCCTACTCTACACGTGGAAACACCATATATTTT
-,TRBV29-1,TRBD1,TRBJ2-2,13,CSVRDRSSGELFF,TGCAGCGTCAGGGACAGGAGTAGCGGGGAGCTGTTTTTT
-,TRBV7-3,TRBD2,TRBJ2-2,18,CASNLTERPAGRPGELFF,TGTGCCAGCAACTTAACGGAGCGGCCAGCGGGAAGACCCGGGGAGCTGTTTTTT
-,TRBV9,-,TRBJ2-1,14,CASTPRSSYNEQFF,TGTGCCAGCACACCCCGGAGCTCCTACAATGAGCAGTTCTTC
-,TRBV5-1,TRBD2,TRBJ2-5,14,CASKASGSQETQYF,TGCGCCAGCAAGGCTAGCGGGAGCCAAGAGACCCAGTACTTC